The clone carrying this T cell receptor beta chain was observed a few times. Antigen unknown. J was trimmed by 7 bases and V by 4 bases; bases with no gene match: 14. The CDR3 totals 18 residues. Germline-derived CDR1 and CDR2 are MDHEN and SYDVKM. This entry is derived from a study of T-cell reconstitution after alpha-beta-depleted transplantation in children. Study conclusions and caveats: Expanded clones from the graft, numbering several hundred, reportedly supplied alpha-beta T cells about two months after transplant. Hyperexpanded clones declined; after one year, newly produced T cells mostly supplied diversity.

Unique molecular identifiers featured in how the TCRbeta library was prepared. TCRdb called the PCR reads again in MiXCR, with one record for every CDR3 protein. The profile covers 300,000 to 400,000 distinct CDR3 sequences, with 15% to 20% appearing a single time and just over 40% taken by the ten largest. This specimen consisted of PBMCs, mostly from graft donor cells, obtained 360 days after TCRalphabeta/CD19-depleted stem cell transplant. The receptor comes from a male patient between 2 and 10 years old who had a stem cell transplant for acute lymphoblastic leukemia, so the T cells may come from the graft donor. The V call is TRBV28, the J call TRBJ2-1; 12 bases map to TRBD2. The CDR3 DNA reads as TGTGCCAGCAGTTACCAGCTAGCGGGAGGGCCTGATAGGAATGAGCAGTTCTTC. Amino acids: CASSYQLAGGPDRNEQFF.